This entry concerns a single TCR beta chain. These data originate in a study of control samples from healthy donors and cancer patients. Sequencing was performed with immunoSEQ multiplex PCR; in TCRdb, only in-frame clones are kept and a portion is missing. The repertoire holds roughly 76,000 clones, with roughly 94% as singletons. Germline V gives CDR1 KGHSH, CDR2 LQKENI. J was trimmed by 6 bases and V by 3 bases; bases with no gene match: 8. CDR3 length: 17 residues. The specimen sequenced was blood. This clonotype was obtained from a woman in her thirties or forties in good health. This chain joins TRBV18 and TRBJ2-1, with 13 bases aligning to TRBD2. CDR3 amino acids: CASSPRLAGGKGNEQFF. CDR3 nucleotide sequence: TGTGCCAGCTCACCGCGACTAGCGGGAGGTAAGGGCAATGAGCAGTTCTTC.